The TCR beta chain described here comes from a study of beta chain features in type 1 diabetes. Reverse transcription of all isolated RNA meant that expressed TCRB transcripts were sequenced. This table comes from immunoSEQ multiplex PCR, and its TCRdb copy is limited to in-frame clones, with some not included. The data show roughly 400,000 clones, with less than 15% seen just once and 0.019% held by the top ten. In this sample, this clone turned up a few times. The germline V gene encodes CDR1 GTSNPN and CDR2 SVGIG (reference sequence). Deletions cut 8 bases from V and 3 bases from J, with 14 bases between. The CDR3 covers 13 residues.

The rearrangement links TRBV30 to TRBJ1-3; D unclear. The sample taken for sequencing was naive CD4+ T cells from blood. The receptor's source is a woman between 18 and 29 years old in good health. In DNA form, the CDR3 reads TGTGCCAGCCACAGAGGGTATGGAAACACCATATATTTT. Translation gives CASHRGYGNTIYF.